Shown below are 32 T cell receptor beta chains from a single sample sequenced in a study of blood T cell repertoires in COVID-19. Clones were read by immunoSEQ multiplex PCR, and TCRdb kept only the in-frame ones, dropping some. The table includes over 200,000 clones, 75% to 90% detected once. Sequenced material: peripheral blood. The receptors derive from a man in his 60s who had recovered from COVID-19.

The rearrangement links TRBV4-1 to TRBJ1-1; no reliable D call. This CDR3 is built from 14 residues. Trimming removed 4 bases from V and 1 base from J, with 10 bases in between. Germline CDR1 reads MGHRA; CDR2 reads YSYEKL. CDR3 loop: CASSRGGGNTEAFF. CDR3 in DNA: TGCGCCAGCAGCCGAGGCGGTGGGAACACTGAAGCTTTCTTT.

The chain combines TRBV6-5 with TRBJ1-5; tentative D call: TRBD1 (5 bases). The CDR3 contains 15 residues. CDR1 is MNHEY, CDR2 SVGAGI, per germline. Trimming removed 5 bases from V and 5 bases from J, with 16 bases in between. DNA for the CDR3: TGTGCCAGCAGTCCCCTAGGGGTGATTGATCAGCCCCAGCATTTT. Its translation is CASSPLGVIDQPQHF.

This clone was recorded once. The chain combines TRBV3-1 (or the pseudogene TRBV3-2) with TRBJ2-2, with 9 bases fitting TRBD1. CDR3 length: 15 residues. The germline gives CDR1 LGHDT, CDR2 YNNKEL (reference sequence). The junction had 6 bases not matched to a gene; V was cut back by 5 bases and J by 5 bases. CDR3 sequence reads: CASSTGTGWTGELFF. CDR3 bases: TGTGCCAGCAGCACAGGGACAGGGTGGACCGGGGAGCTGTTTTTT.

The chain combines TRBV9 with TRBJ1-2; TRBD1 agrees at 10 bases. Germline CDR1 is SGDLS and CDR2 is YYNGEE. V lost 4 bases to trimming and J lost 7 bases; unmatched junction nucleotides: 7. The CDR3 is 14 residues long. CDR3 protein: CASSFTGQGGGYTF. The DNA for the CDR3 is TGTGCCAGCAGCTTTACCGGACAGGGGGGTGGCTACACCTTC.

The chain combines TRBV27 with TRBJ2-5, with 11 bases lining up with TRBD2. This CDR3 spans 15 amino acids. Germline-derived CDR1 and CDR2 are MNHEY and SMNVEV (reference sequence). V gave up 5 bases and J gave up 2 bases; unmatched junction bases: 4. This chain's CDR3 is CASSTGLAAQETQYF. The CDR3, as DNA: TGTGCCAGCAGTACGGGACTAGCGGCGCAAGAGACCCAGTACTTC.

The genes are TRBV7-9 and TRBJ1-2, with TRBD1 as a possible D gene (6 bases). Germline V gene lookup returns CDR1 SEHNR and CDR2 FQNEAQ (reference sequence). This CDR3 is built from 11 residues. With 8 bases removed from V and 6 bases from J, the gap between germline ends came to 10 bases. In DNA form, the CDR3 reads TGTGCCAGCGGGAGGGGGGATGGCTACACCTTC. Translated, it gives CASGRGDGYTF.

CDR3 loop: CASSPEQIYSNQPQHF. The CDR3 coding sequence is TGTGCCAGCAGCCCTGAGCAAATTTATAGCAATCAGCCCCAGCATTTT. The V call is TRBV7-8, the J call TRBJ1-5; no clear D gene. The germline V gene encodes CDR1 SGHVS and CDR2 FQNEAQ. V shed 5 bases and J shed 0 bases, with 14 bases lying between them. The CDR3 spans 16 residues.

The chain carries TRBV3-1 (or the pseudogene TRBV3-2) and TRBJ2-7; TRBD2 matches 8 bases. V lost 2 bases and J lost 4; bases outside the gene matches: 7. CDR1 is LGHDT, CDR2 YNNKEL, per germline (reference sequence). This CDR3 region has 15 residues. The CDR3 sequence: CASSQKAGGVYEQYF. CDR3 nucleotides: TGTGCCAGCAGCCAAAAGGCGGGAGGTGTTTACGAGCAGTACTTC.

The chain recombines TRBV23-1 with TRBJ1-2, with a weak D call TRBD1 (6 bases). TRBV23-1 is placed among ORFs of uncertain function. The CDR3 contains 16 residues. The germline V and J ends were trimmed by 0 bases and 6 bases, with 17 bases remaining between them. The CDR3 sequence is CASSQSRNTRGDGYTF. The CDR3 DNA reads as TGCGCCAGCAGTCAATCGAGGAATACCAGGGGCGATGGCTACACCTTC.

The rearrangement uses TRBV6-1 and TRBJ2-3; D might be TRBD2 (6 bases). Germline CDR1 reads MNHNS; CDR2 reads SASEGT. CDR3 length equals 16 residues. The V end lost 1 base, the J end lost 1 base, and 12 bases lay between the germline ends. The chain's CDR3 is CASSEGGLGGTDTQYF. For the CDR3, the DNA is TGTGCCAGCAGTGAAGGGGGACTTGGTGGCACAGATACGCAGTATTTT.

The chain joins TRBV7-6 to TRBJ2-3; D is possibly TRBD2 (6 bases). This CDR3 contains 14 residues. Germline values: CDR1 SGHVS, CDR2 FNYEAQ. V lost 5 bases, J lost 2 bases, and 11 bases lay in between. CDR3 sequence: CASSPTSLTDTQYF. The CDR3 DNA reads as TGTGCCAGCAGCCCGACTAGTCTCACAGATACGCAGTATTTT.

The V and J genes are TRBV5-6 and TRBJ2-5, with 8 bases lining up with TRBD2. The junction had 7 bases not matched to a gene; V was cut back by 1 base and J by 5 bases. Germline CDR1 is SGHDT and CDR2 is YYEEEE. The CDR3 consists of 15 residues. CDR3 residues: CASSLRAGVHETQYF. In DNA form, the CDR3 reads TGTGCCAGCAGCTTGCGAGCGGGAGTTCATGAGACCCAGTACTTC.

The chain carries TRBV6-2 or TRBV6-3 and TRBJ2-4; tentative D call: TRBD2 (7 bases). Germline CDR1 reads MNHEY; CDR2 reads SVGEGT. V was pared by 5 bases and J by 9 bases, with 20 bases between. The CDR3 is 15 residues long. The CDR3 reads CASSRVGGGPPIQYF. The CDR3 region has the DNA TGTGCCAGCAGTCGAGTAGGGGGGGGGCCCCCCATTCAGTACTTC.

V and J are TRBV2 and TRBJ2-7; 7 bases align to TRBD1. Germline assignment: CDR1 SNHLY and CDR2 FYNNEI. This CDR3 is 13 amino acids long. V dropped 7 bases and J dropped 6; count of bases not matched to a gene: 9. The CDR3 sequence is CASILITGVEQYF. CDR3 DNA: TGTGCCAGCATTTTAATTACAGGGGTCGAGCAGTACTTC.

The chain combines TRBV28 with TRBJ2-1; no clear D gene. The CDR3 is 15 amino acids. V was trimmed by 3 bases and J by 4 bases, leaving 13 bases between them. Per the germline V gene, CDR1 is MDHEN and CDR2 is SYDVKM. In nucleotides, the CDR3 is TGTGCCAGCAGTTTGACGCAGGCCATATACAATGAGCAGTTCTTC. Its translation: CASSLTQAIYNEQFF.

A single count supports this clone. V gene TRBV9 combines with J gene TRBJ2-1; D uncertain. V lost 0 bases and J 8 bases, leaving 12 bases between the germline ends. This CDR3 contains 14 residues. Germline V gene sequence: CDR1 SGDLS, CDR2 YYNGEE. The CDR3 protein is CASSVDPRSDEQFF. CDR3 DNA sequence: TGTGCCAGCAGCGTAGATCCCCGATCGGATGAGCAGTTCTTC.

V is TRBV7-2 and J is TRBJ1-4; TRBD1 might be the D (6 bases). CDR3 length: 14 amino acids. Germline CDR1 reads SGHTA; CDR2 reads FQGNSA. With 5 bases removed from V and 8 bases from J, the gap between germline ends came to 15 bases. The CDR3 reads CASSPRRTAEKLFF. The CDR3 bases are TGTGCCAGCAGCCCGAGACGGACAGCCGAAAAACTGTTTTTT.

This clone has a single count. The chain uses TRBV18 and TRBJ1-1; TRBD1 matches at 11 bases. Germline V lookup: CDR1 KGHSH, CDR2 LQKENI. The CDR3 is 15 amino acids. V gave up 3 bases and J gave up 1 base; unmatched junction bases: 1. CDR3 sequence reads: CASSPDRGPNTEAFF. CDR3 bases: TGTGCCAGCTCACCGGACAGGGGGCCGAACACTGAAGCTTTCTTT.

The V and J genes are TRBV9 and TRBJ2-2; D may be TRBD1 (5 bases). V was clipped by 1 base and J by 0 bases, with 10 bases between them. This CDR3 region has 16 residues. The germline CDR1 and CDR2 sequences are SGDLS and YYNGEE. The CDR3 is CASSVRGTANTGELFF. DNA for the CDR3: TGTGCCAGCAGCGTAAGGGGTACAGCGAACACCGGGGAGCTGTTTTTT.

The genes are TRBV19 and TRBJ1-5, with D possibly matching TRBD1 (6 bases). The CDR3 is 13 residues long. Germline values: CDR1 LNHDA, CDR2 SQIVND (reference sequence). V lost 9 bases and J lost 3, with 12 bases in between. The CDR3 spells CASRTGSNQPQHF. The CDR3 bases are TGTGCCAGCAGAACAGGGTCCAATCAGCCCCAGCATTTT.

This chain joins TRBV14 and TRBJ1-1; 7 nucleotides match TRBD1. CDR1 SGHDN and CDR2 FVKESK come from the germline V gene. CDR3 length: 15 amino acids. The V and J ends lost 3 bases and 4 bases, in that order; junction bases with no gene match: 8. The CDR3 DNA reads TGTGCCAGCAGCCAGACGAGGAGGGGGCCCACTGAAGCTTTCTTT. Encoded protein: CASSQTRRGPTEAFF.

The J gene is TRBJ2-5, the V gene TRBV20-1, with TRBD2 as a possible D gene (6 bases). The CDR3 is 15 amino acids. Germline CDR1 and CDR2: DFQATT and SNEGSKA (reference sequence). V shed 3 bases and J shed 1 base, with 15 bases lying between them. In nucleotides, the CDR3 is TGCAGTGCTAGTCGGACGGGAGCTACCCAAGAGACCCAGTACTTC. Its protein is CSASRTGATQETQYF.

This clone was found once. This sequence joins TRBV9 and TRBJ1-5; a weak D match, TRBD1 (5 bases). The ends were cut back, 4 bases at V and 0 bases at J, with 8 bases in the middle. Germline assignment: CDR1 SGDLS and CDR2 YYNGEE. The CDR3 is 14 amino acids. The CDR3 spells CASSSGYSNQPQHF. The CDR3 bases are TGTGCCAGCAGCTCAGGGTATAGCAATCAGCCCCAGCATTTT.

The rearrangement uses TRBV4-2 and TRBJ1-1, with a possible D match to TRBD1 (6 bases). The CDR3 spans 14 residues. V lost 4 bases and J lost 2, with 11 bases in between. The germline V gene encodes CDR1 LGHNA and CDR2 YNFKEQ. The CDR3 DNA reads TGTGCCAGCAGCCGTGACAGGTTAAACACTGAAGCTTTCTTT. Translating gives CASSRDRLNTEAFF.

V usage is TRBV19 and J usage is TRBJ2-1, with D perhaps matching TRBD2 (5 bases). The CDR3 extends over 12 amino acids. The V and J ends lost 5 bases and 8 bases respectively, with 10 bases between them. The V gene's germline CDR1 is LNHDA and CDR2 SQIVND (reference sequence). The CDR3 region is CASSGLADEQFF. In nucleotides, the CDR3 is TGTGCCAGTAGTGGGCTAGCAGATGAGCAGTTCTTC.

The chain recombines TRBV3-1 (or the pseudogene TRBV3-2) with TRBJ1-5; 11 bases align to TRBD1. CDR1 and CDR2 from the germline V gene are LGHDT and YNNKEL (reference sequence). The CDR3 runs to 15 residues. V shed 4 bases, J shed 6 bases, and the junction held 5 bases outside the gene matches. In DNA, the CDR3 is TGTGCCAGCAGCCCCGGGACAGGGGGGCGTCAGCCCCAGCATTTT. This sequence encodes CASSPGTGGRQPQHF.

The chain links TRBV2 to TRBJ1-5; TRBD1 matches at 7 bases. This CDR3 is built from 13 residues. The germline CDR1 and CDR2 sequences are SNHLY and FYNNEI. Germline trimming cut 6 bases from V and 4 bases from J; bases unmatched to any gene: 3. This CDR3 reads CASRQGKNQPQHF. CDR3 nucleotide sequence: TGTGCCAGCAGACAGGGGAAAAATCAGCCCCAGCATTTT. The full variable domain, its missing parts supplied by reference TRBV2 and TRBJ1-5, is EPEVTQTPSHQVTQMGQEVILRCVPISNHLYFYWYRQILGQKVEFLVSFYNNEISEKSEIFDDQFSVERPDGSNFTLKIRSTKLEDSAMYFCASRQGKNQPQHFGDGTRLSIL.

The V call is TRBV9, the J call TRBJ2-2, with 12 bases fitting TRBD2. Germline CDR1 reads SGDLS; CDR2 reads YYNGEE. This CDR3 is built from 19 residues. Germline trimming cut 2 bases from V and 4 bases from J; bases unmatched to any gene: 12. The CDR3 protein is CASSVHLLGLAGLTGELFF. CDR3 coding DNA: TGTGCCAGCAGCGTTCACCTATTGGGACTAGCGGGCCTCACCGGGGAGCTGTTTTTT.

This clone is a singleton in its sample. The J gene is TRBJ1-3, the V gene TRBV2, with TRBD1 identical over 9 bases. The J segment lost 4 bases and the V segment lost 6 bases, leaving 4 bases of the junction unmatched. This CDR3 region has 14 residues. Germline V gives CDR1 SNHLY, CDR2 FYNNEI. The CDR3 DNA is TGTGCCAGCAGACAGGGGGCTTCGGGAAACACCATATATTTT. Protein sequence: CASRQGASGNTIYF.

J is TRBJ1-5 and V is TRBV7-2; maybe TRBD1 (6 bases). The CDR3 has 15 residues. V lost 5 bases, J lost 2 bases, and 13 bases lay in between. The germline gives CDR1 SGHTA, CDR2 FQGNSA. The CDR3 loop is CASSNGQLGNQPQHF. CDR3 coding DNA: TGTGCCAGCAGCAATGGACAGTTGGGCAATCAGCCCCAGCATTTT.

The J gene is TRBJ2-3, the V gene TRBV3-1 (or the pseudogene TRBV3-2), with TRBD2 identical over 11 bases. Unmatched junction bases numbered 8, after V lost 3 bases and J lost 3 bases. The CDR3 loop spans 17 amino acids. CDR1 and CDR2 from the germline V gene are LGHDT and YNNKEL (reference sequence). CDR3 DNA sequence: TGTGCCAGCAGCCACAATAGCGGGGGGGCCGGTACAGATACGCAGTATTTT. This translates into CASSHNSGGAGTDTQYF.

Written as DNA, the CDR3 is TGTGCCAGCGTCTCGGGGGCAGCGGGAGGAGTTTTTAGCACAGATACGCAGTATTTT. Its translation: CASVSGAAGGVFSTDTQYF. The chain is built from TRBV9 and TRBJ2-3; 9 bases agree with TRBD2. The CDR3 extends over 19 amino acids. Germline CDR1 reads SGDLS; CDR2 reads YYNGEE. J lost 0 bases, V lost 7 bases, and 18 bases had no gene match.